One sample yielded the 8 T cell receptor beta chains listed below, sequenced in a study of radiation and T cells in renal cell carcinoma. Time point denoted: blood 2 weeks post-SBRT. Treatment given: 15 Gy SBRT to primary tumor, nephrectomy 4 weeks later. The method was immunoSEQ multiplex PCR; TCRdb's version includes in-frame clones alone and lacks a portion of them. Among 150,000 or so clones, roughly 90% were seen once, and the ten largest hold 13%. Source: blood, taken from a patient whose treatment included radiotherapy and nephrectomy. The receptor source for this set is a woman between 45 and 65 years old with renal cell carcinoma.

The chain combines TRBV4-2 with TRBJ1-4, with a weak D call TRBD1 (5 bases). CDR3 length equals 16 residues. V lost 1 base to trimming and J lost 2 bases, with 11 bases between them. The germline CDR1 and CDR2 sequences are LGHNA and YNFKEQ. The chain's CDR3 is CASSQVPGATNEKLFF. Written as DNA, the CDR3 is TGTGCCAGCAGCCAAGTTCCTGGGGCCACTAATGAAAAACTGTTTTTT.

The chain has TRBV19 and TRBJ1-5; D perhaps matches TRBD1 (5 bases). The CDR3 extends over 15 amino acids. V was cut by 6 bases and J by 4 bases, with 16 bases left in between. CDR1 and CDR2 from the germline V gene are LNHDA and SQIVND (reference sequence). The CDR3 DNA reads TGTGCCAGTAGCGCCGACACTGGGGGTAATCAGCCCCAGCATTTT. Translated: CASSADTGGNQPQHF. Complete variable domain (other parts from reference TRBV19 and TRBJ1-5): DGGITQSPKYLFRKEGQNVTLSCEQNLNHDAMYWYRQDPGQGLRLIYYSQIVNDFQKGDIAEGYSVSREKKESFPLTVTSAQKNPTAFYLCASSADTGGNQPQHFGDGTRLSIL.

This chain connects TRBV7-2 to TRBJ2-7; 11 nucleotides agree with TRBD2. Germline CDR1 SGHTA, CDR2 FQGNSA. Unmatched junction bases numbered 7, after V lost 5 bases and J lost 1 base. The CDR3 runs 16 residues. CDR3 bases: TGTGCCAGCAGCAAGTCTAGCGGGGGGCAGTCCTACGAGCAGTACTTC. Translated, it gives CASSKSSGGQSYEQYF.

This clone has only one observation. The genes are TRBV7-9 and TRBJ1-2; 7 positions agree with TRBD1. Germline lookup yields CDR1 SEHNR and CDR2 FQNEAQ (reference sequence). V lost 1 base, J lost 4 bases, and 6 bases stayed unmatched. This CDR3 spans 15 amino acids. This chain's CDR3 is CASSLVQGVTYGYTF. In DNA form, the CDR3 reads TGTGCCAGCAGCTTAGTGCAGGGGGTGACCTATGGCTACACCTTC.

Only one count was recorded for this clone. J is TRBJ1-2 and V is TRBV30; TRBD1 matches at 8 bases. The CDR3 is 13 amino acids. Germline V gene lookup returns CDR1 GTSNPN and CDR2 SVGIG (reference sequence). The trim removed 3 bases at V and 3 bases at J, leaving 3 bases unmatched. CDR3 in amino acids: CAWRQGADYGYTF. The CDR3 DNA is TGTGCCTGGAGGCAGGGGGCCGACTATGGCTACACCTTC.

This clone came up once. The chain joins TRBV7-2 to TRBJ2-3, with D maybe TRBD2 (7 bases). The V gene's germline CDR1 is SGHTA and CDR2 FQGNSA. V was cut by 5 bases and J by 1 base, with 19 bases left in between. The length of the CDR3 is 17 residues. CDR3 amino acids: CASSRTGGLSRTDTQYF. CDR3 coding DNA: TGTGCCAGCAGCCGGACGGGGGGCTTATCCCGCACAGATACGCAGTATTTT.

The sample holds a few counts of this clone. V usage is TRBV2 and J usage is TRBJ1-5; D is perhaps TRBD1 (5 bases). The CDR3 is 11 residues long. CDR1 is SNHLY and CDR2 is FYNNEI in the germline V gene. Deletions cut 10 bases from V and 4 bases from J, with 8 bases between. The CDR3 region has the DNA TGTGCCACTGGGGGAAATCAGCCCCAGCATTTT. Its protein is CATGGNQPQHF. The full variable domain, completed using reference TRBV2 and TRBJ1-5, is EPEVTQTPSHQVTQMGQEVILRCVPISNHLYFYWYRQILGQKVEFLVSFYNNEISEKSEIFDDQFSVERPDGSNFTLKIRSTKLEDSAMYFCATGGNQPQHFGDGTRLSIL.

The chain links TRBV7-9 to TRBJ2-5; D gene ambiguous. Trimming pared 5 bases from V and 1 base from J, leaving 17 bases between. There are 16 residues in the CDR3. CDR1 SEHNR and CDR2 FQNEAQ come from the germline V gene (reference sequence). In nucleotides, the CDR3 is TGTGCCAGCAGCCTTCGTCCTCTGATTGTCCAAGAGACCCAGTACTTC. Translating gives CASSLRPLIVQETQYF.